One sample yielded the 32 T cell receptor beta chains listed below, sequenced in a study of blood T cell repertoires in COVID-19 (dated by TCRdb to the early 2020s). The library came from the immunoSEQ multiplex PCR assay. Imported from immuneACCESS, the table was reduced by TCRdb to in-frame sequences with V and J called. These copies leave out some clones; in studies compared against another copy, an unresolved V gene accounts for under half, and the cause of the remainder is not known. The sample yields 250,000 to 350,000 clones; roughly 90% were counted once. Approximately 17% of the sample lies in the top ten. The sample was PBMCs or T cells enriched from blood (not recorded which). The receptor set was obtained from a woman aged 25 to 39 who had recovered from COVID-19.

The rearrangement uses TRBV18 and TRBJ1-5; the D gene is possibly TRBD1 (5 bases). The ends were cut back, 2 bases at V and 5 bases at J, with 10 bases in the middle. The CDR3 totals 14 residues. Germline V CDR1 and CDR2: KGHSH, LQKENI. In DNA form, the CDR3 reads TGTGCCAGCTCACCAGGGGGGATAGATCAGCCCCAGCATTTT. This sequence encodes CASSPGGIDQPQHF.

CDR3 nucleotide sequence: TGTGCCAGTAGTATCTCAGGGGTGACTGAAGCTTTCTTT. Residues: CASSISGVTEAFF. The chain uses TRBV19 and TRBJ1-1, with D tentatively TRBD1 (6 bases). The CDR3 totals 13 residues. V shed 3 bases and J shed 5 bases, with 10 bases lying between them. The germline CDR1 and CDR2 sequences are LNHDA and SQIVND (reference sequence).

The chain recombines TRBV5-6 with TRBJ1-2; TRBD1 agrees at 12 bases. Germline V CDR1 and CDR2: SGHDT, YYEEEE. The V and J ends lost 2 bases and 4 bases, in that order; junction bases with no gene match: 9. The CDR3 length is 17 residues. CDR3 in amino acids: CASSLGGTGGAFYGYTF. CDR3 nucleotide sequence: TGTGCCAGCAGCTTAGGCGGGACAGGGGGCGCATTCTATGGCTACACCTTC.

This sequence joins TRBV24-1 and TRBJ1-4; D unclear. The CDR3 sequence is 14 residues long. Germline CDR1 KGHDR, CDR2 SFDVKD. V lost 5 bases to trimming and J lost 10 bases, with 16 bases between them. CDR3 amino acids: CATSARGPGAKLFF. The CDR3 DNA follows: TGTGCCACCAGTGCTCGGGGTCCCGGTGCAAAACTGTTTTTT.

The chain joins TRBV7-2 to TRBJ2-7; TRBD2 matches at 13 bases. After removal of 3 bases from V and 0 bases from J, the junction contained 8 bases not matched to a gene. The germline V gene has CDR1 SGHTA and CDR2 FQGNSA. The CDR3 contains 18 residues. CDR3 nucleotides: TGTGCCAGCAGCTTCCGACTAGCGGGAGGCTCTAACTCCTACGAGCAGTACTTC. It is translated as CASSFRLAGGSNSYEQYF.

The chain is built from TRBV7-9 and TRBJ2-2; D may be TRBD1 (6 bases). This CDR3 is 14 amino acids long. The V end lost 5 bases, the J end lost 6 bases, and 13 bases lay between the germline ends. Germline values: CDR1 SEHNR, CDR2 FQNEAQ (reference sequence). The CDR3: CASSVSQGPGELFF. The CDR3 coding sequence is TGTGCCAGCAGCGTCTCACAGGGACCCGGGGAGCTGTTTTTT. The full variable domain, with the rest looked up from reference TRBV7-9 and TRBJ2-2, is DTGVSQNPRHKITKRGQNVTFRCDPISEHNRLYWYRQTLGQGPEFLTYFQNEAQLEKSRLLSDRFSAERPKGSFSTLEIQRTEQGDSAMYLCASSVSQGPGELFFGEGSRLTVL.

This clone was picked up one time. The J gene is TRBJ2-2, the V gene TRBV25-1, with TRBD1 matching 11 bases. CDR3 length: 18 amino acids. Germline V gene sequence: CDR1 MGHDK, CDR2 SYGVNS. V lost 6 bases, J lost 5 bases, and 14 bases stayed unmatched. The DNA of the CDR3 is TGTGCCAGCAGCACCTTTCCGGGACAGGGGGTAGGGACCGGGGAGCTGTTTTTT. This gives the protein CASSTFPGQGVGTGELFF. Full variable domain (remainder filled in from reference TRBV25-1 and TRBJ2-2): EADIYQTPRYLVIGTGKKITLECSQTMGHDKMYWYQQDPGMELHLIHYSYGVNSTEKGDLSSESTVSRIRTEHFPLTLESARPSHTSQYLCASSTFPGQGVGTGELFFGEGSRLTVL.

J is TRBJ2-7 and V is TRBV9, with 7 nucleotides matching TRBD2. Germline CDR1 SGDLS, CDR2 YYNGEE. The length of the CDR3 is 13 residues. J gave up 6 bases and V 4 bases, and 7 bases lay outside the gene matches. The CDR3 nucleotides are TGTGCCAGCAGCCCCGAGCGGGGTAGCGAGCAGTACTTC. It specifies CASSPERGSEQYF.

The chain has TRBV19 and TRBJ2-2; maybe TRBD1 (6 bases). The V end lost 10 bases, the J end lost 2 bases, and 14 bases lay between the germline ends. The CDR3 consists of 14 residues. Germline V gives CDR1 LNHDA, CDR2 SQIVND (reference sequence). The CDR3 DNA sequence: TGTGCCACCAAGGGGACAATCAACACCGGGGAGCTGTTTTTT. Residues: CATKGTINTGELFF.

J is TRBJ2-7 and V is TRBV3-1 (or the pseudogene TRBV3-2); the match to TRBD1 covers 11 bases. V dropped 4 bases and J dropped 2; count of bases not matched to a gene: 4. Germline CDR1 LGHDT, CDR2 YNNKEL (reference sequence). The CDR3 runs 15 residues. In DNA form, the CDR3 reads TGTGCCAGCAGCCCGGGGACAGGGGGAACCTACGAGCAGTACTTC. It translates to CASSPGTGGTYEQYF.

V gene TRBV7-8 combines with J gene TRBJ1-2, with TRBD1 identical over 11 bases. After removal of 4 bases from V and 7 bases from J, the junction contained 11 bases not matched to a gene. The germline V gene has CDR1 SGHVS and CDR2 FQNEAQ. This CDR3 contains 16 residues. CDR3 nucleotide sequence: TGTGCCAGCAGCTACGATCGGGACAGGGGGTATGGTGGCTACACCTTC. This gives the protein CASSYDRDRGYGGYTF.

The chain couples TRBV10-1 to TRBJ2-5; 13 bases fit TRBD2. This CDR3 spans 17 amino acids. Germline V gene sequence: CDR1 WNHNN, CDR2 SYGVQD (reference sequence). The V segment lost 4 bases and the J segment 2 bases; nucleotides outside the gene matches: 7. CDR3 residues: CASSGSLTSGGQETQYF. The CDR3 region has the DNA TGCGCCAGCAGTGGCTCCTTGACTAGCGGGGGGCAAGAGACCCAGTACTTC.

This CDR3 reads CASSLARSSADTQYF. In DNA form, the CDR3 reads TGCGCCAGCAGCTTGGCGAGGAGTTCAGCAGATACGCAGTATTTT. This chain connects TRBV5-1 to TRBJ2-3; D is ambiguous. The germline V and J ends were trimmed by 0 bases and 4 bases, with 12 bases remaining between them. CDR1 is SGHRS, CDR2 YFSETQ, per germline. The CDR3 is 15 residues long. Full variable domain (rest looked up from reference TRBV5-1 and TRBJ2-3): KAGVTQTPRYLIKTRGQQVTLSCSPISGHRSVSWYQQTPGQGLQFLFEYFSETQRNKGNFPGRFSGRQFSNSRSEMNVSTLELGDSALYLCASSLARSSADTQYFGPGTRLTVL.

This clone occurred a few times. CDR3 protein: CASSLPAGRSSNNQPQHF. CDR3 bases: TGTGCCAGCAGCTTACCAGCAGGGAGGTCGTCAAACAATCAGCCCCAGCATTTT. The chain couples TRBV7-9 to TRBJ1-5; a weak D match, TRBD1 (5 bases). V dropped 2 bases and J dropped 3 bases, with 20 bases sitting between them. The germline V gene encodes CDR1 SEHNR and CDR2 FQNEAQ (reference sequence). This CDR3 comprises 18 residues.

In this sample, this clone turned up once. The V gene is TRBV7-9, the J gene TRBJ1-4, with TRBD1 as a possible D gene (6 bases). V lost 5 bases and J lost 0, with 10 bases in between. The CDR3 loop spans 15 amino acids. Germline CDR1 SEHNR, CDR2 FQNEAQ (reference sequence). The chain's CDR3 is CASSQDSATNEKLFF. Here the CDR3 DNA reads TGTGCCAGCAGCCAGGACAGCGCAACTAATGAAAAACTGTTTTTT.

The count of this clone is one. The chain recombines TRBV20-1 with TRBJ2-3, with 9 bases aligning to TRBD1. The CDR3 is 14 amino acids. Trimming at V came to 3 bases and at J to 4 bases, leaving 5 bases not matched to a gene. The V gene's germline CDR1 is DFQATT and CDR2 SNEGSKA (reference sequence). The CDR3 coding sequence is TGCAGTGCTAGTGGGACAGGGATGGCAGATACGCAGTATTTT. Its translation is CSASGTGMADTQYF.

The chain combines TRBV28 with TRBJ1-6, with D possibly being TRBD1 (6 bases). V shed 1 base and J shed 3 bases, with 10 bases lying between them. The CDR3 consists of 16 residues. Germline V gives CDR1 MDHEN, CDR2 SYDVKM. CDR3 loop: CASSLYEGVYNSPLHF. CDR3 DNA sequence: TGTGCCAGCAGTTTATACGAGGGGGTCTATAATTCACCCCTCCACTTT.

This clone was picked up a small number of times. The rearrangement joins TRBV5-4 to TRBJ1-2, with 9 bases matching TRBD1. The J segment lost 7 bases and the V segment lost 0 bases, leaving 4 bases of the junction unmatched. The CDR3 covers 14 residues. CDR1 is SGHNT, CDR2 YYREEE, per germline (reference sequence). The CDR3 protein is CASSLATGGSGYTF. CDR3 sequence (DNA): TGTGCCAGCAGCTTGGCCACAGGGGGCTCTGGCTACACCTTC. Filled out from reference TRBV5-4 and TRBJ1-2, the complete variable domain reads ETGVTQSPTHLIKTRGQQVTLRCSSQSGHNTVSWYQQALGQGPQFIFQYYREEENGRGNFPPRFSGLQFPNYSSELNVNALELDDSALYLCASSLATGGSGYTFGSGTRLTVV.

This clone was counted between two and nine times. The chain carries TRBV11-1 and TRBJ2-1; possibly TRBD1 for D (6 bases). The CDR3 sequence is 13 residues long. Trimming cost V 6 bases and J 12 bases, with 18 bases left between them. Germline V gene sequence: CDR1 SGHAT, CDR2 FQDESV (reference sequence). The CDR3 DNA is TGTGCCAGCAGACCCGAGGACAGCCCGAGGCAGTTCTTC. This translates into CASRPEDSPRQFF.

The chain links TRBV5-6 to TRBJ1-3, with TRBD1 as a possible D gene (5 bases). CDR3 length: 14 residues. Trimming shortened V by 1 base and J by 2 bases, and 7 bases separated the two germline ends. Germline values: CDR1 SGHDT, CDR2 YYEEEE. CDR3 in amino acids: CASSLTGAGNTIYF. CDR3 bases: TGTGCCAGCAGCTTGACGGGGGCTGGAAACACCATATATTTT.

This clone occurred a few times. The CDR3 sequence is CASSTQQGAGEQYF. The DNA for the CDR3 is TGTGCCAGCAGCACACAACAGGGGGCAGGCGAGCAGTACTTC. This chain links TRBV7-9 with TRBJ2-7; 9 bases are shared with TRBD1. Losses at the gene ends were 5 bases for V and 6 bases for J; bases not matched to a gene: 8. This CDR3 has 14 amino acids. The germline V gene has CDR1 SEHNR and CDR2 FQNEAQ (reference sequence).

The chain joins TRBV2 to TRBJ1-5, with D uncertain. V lost 8 bases, J lost 7 bases, and 9 bases lay in between. The CDR3 is 11 residues long. From germline, CDR1 is SNHLY and CDR2 FYNNEI. The CDR3 loop reads CASRGSQPQHF. The CDR3 region has the DNA TGTGCCAGCCGAGGGAGCCAGCCCCAGCATTTT.

The V call is TRBV10-2, the J call TRBJ2-5, with D possibly being TRBD2 (7 bases). V was trimmed by 6 bases and J by 4 bases, leaving 12 bases between them. The CDR3 runs to 13 residues. Per the germline V gene, CDR1 is WSHSY and CDR2 is SAAADI. In nucleotides, the CDR3 is TGCGCCAGCAGGGGCGCGGGGGCAGAGACCCAGTACTTC. It specifies CASRGAGAETQYF.

CDR3 residues: CATSDLYRGWNEQFF. DNA for the CDR3: TGTGCCACCAGTGATTTGTATCGGGGTTGGAATGAGCAGTTCTTC. V gene TRBV24-1 combines with J gene TRBJ2-1; D perhaps matches TRBD2 (5 bases). CDR3 length: 15 residues. Germline V gene lookup returns CDR1 KGHDR and CDR2 SFDVKD. V was clipped by 0 bases and J by 7 bases, with 12 bases between them.

The chain has TRBV9 and TRBJ2-1, with a tentative D call TRBD1 (5 bases). The V end lost 0 bases, the J end lost 8 bases, and 21 bases lay between the germline ends. The germline gives CDR1 SGDLS, CDR2 YYNGEE. The CDR3 runs to 17 residues. The CDR3 coding sequence is TGTGCCAGCAGCGTAGTTGTCAGGGCTACTTCGATTCATGAGCAGTTCTTC. Its protein is CASSVVVRATSIHEQFF.

This chain joins TRBV27 and TRBJ2-1; TRBD2 agrees at 7 bases. The germline gives CDR1 MNHEY, CDR2 SMNVEV (reference sequence). The CDR3 sequence is 17 residues long. V dropped 0 bases and J dropped 5; count of bases not matched to a gene: 10. CDR3 coding DNA: TGTGCCAGCAGTTTATCGACTTGGCGGGGGAATGACAATGAGCAGTTCTTC. Its translation is CASSLSTWRGNDNEQFF.

This chain uses TRBV10-3 with TRBJ2-3, with 7 bases identical to TRBD2. This CDR3 has 14 amino acids. Germline CDR1 reads ENHRY; CDR2 reads SYGVKD. V lost 4 bases and J lost 8; bases outside the gene matches: 9. The CDR3 region is CAISGGTPGGTQYF. For the CDR3, the DNA is TGTGCCATCAGTGGAGGGACCCCGGGAGGTACGCAGTATTTT.

CDR3 DNA: TGTGCCAGCAGCTTTGAGTTTGGGACAGGGTCTCAAAAACTGTTTTTT. Its translation is CASSFEFGTGSQKLFF. This chain connects TRBV28 to TRBJ1-4, with 9 bases matching TRBD1. The CDR3 loop spans 16 amino acids. Germline CDR1 MDHEN, CDR2 SYDVKM. The V and J ends lost 6 bases and 9 bases, in that order; junction bases with no gene match: 14.

This clone was detected a few times. This rearrangement joins TRBV5-5 to TRBJ1-3; D not resolved. The V and J ends lost 0 bases and 0 bases respectively, with 4 bases between them. CDR3 size: 14 residues. Germline lookup yields CDR1 SGHKS and CDR2 YYEKEE (reference sequence). CDR3 sequence (DNA): TGTGCCAGCAGCTTGGACAACTCTGGAAACACCATATATTTT. This translates into CASSLDNSGNTIYF. Full variable domain (remainder filled in from reference TRBV5-5 and TRBJ1-3): DAGVTQSPTHLIKTRGQQVTLRCSPISGHKSVSWYQQVLGQGPQFIFQYYEKEERGRGNFPDRFSARQFPNYSSELNVNALLLGDSALYLCASSLDNSGNTIYFGEGSWLTVV.

The gene calls are TRBV4-3 and TRBJ2-7; TRBD2 matches 11 bases. There are 16 residues in the CDR3. Unmatched junction bases numbered 5, after V lost 2 bases and J lost 2 bases. Per germline, CDR1 LGHNA and CDR2 YSLEER. CDR3 region: CASSQQLAGETYEQYF. CDR3 nucleotides: TGCGCCAGCAGCCAACAACTAGCGGGGGAAACCTACGAGCAGTACTTC.

CDR3 sequence reads: CASSPPQAGAYHEQYF. The DNA of the CDR3 is TGTGCCAGCTCACCACCGCAGGCGGGGGCGTACCACGAGCAGTACTTC. The chain couples TRBV18 to TRBJ2-7; TRBD2 is a possible D gene (7 bases). Germline values: CDR1 KGHSH, CDR2 LQKENI. The length of the CDR3 is 16 residues. V was shortened by 0 bases and J by 5 bases, with 17 bases between the two germline ends.

The chain combines TRBV6-1 with TRBJ1-1; D might be TRBD1 (6 bases). CDR1 MNHNS and CDR2 SASEGT come from the germline V gene. V was pared by 3 bases and J by 1 base, with 9 bases between. The length of the CDR3 is 14 residues. CDR3 sequence reads: CASSDWTENTEAFF. CDR3 nucleotides: TGTGCCAGCAGTGATTGGACAGAGAACACTGAAGCTTTCTTT.